The clone carrying this TCR beta chain turned up a few times. Antigen specificity is unknown. The data belong to a study of blood T cells in healthy people across ages. Study outcomes and limitations: Diversity estimated from one million T cells was considered an underestimate. Per million T cells, TCR beta diversity dropped about linearly as age rose. For the donors, CMV status was unknown and possibly confounded expanded clonotype changes.

Combining a sample-barcoded 5' primer with a J-beta primer mix, a second PCR ran for 7 to 11 cycles. TCRdb fed the 5' RACE reads into MiXCR, producing one record per CDR3 protein. The top ten hold about 42% of the sample, which has 780,000 or so distinct CDR3 sequences, less than 70% seen once. Healthy individuals of Caucasian origin from Russia, aged roughly 6 to 90, served as donors. The sample taken for sequencing was blood. The sequence was obtained from a man of 80 years or more in good health.

CDR3 protein: CASSLVGLGREQFF. In DNA, the CDR3 is TGTGCCAGCAGTTTAGTGGGGCTAGGTCGTGAGCAGTTCTTC. The J gene is TRBJ2-1, the V gene TRBV12-3 or TRBV12-4; maybe TRBD1 (5 bases). V lost 1 base and J 9 bases, leaving 13 bases between the germline ends. The CDR3 consists of 14 residues.